What follows describes a single TCR beta chain. Its antigen is not known. The table came from immunoSEQ multiplex PCR; TCRdb's copy has only in-frame clones and leaves some out. Of about 49,000 clones in the sample, approximately 95% are singletons; the top ten hold around 8%. This entry is derived from a study of cytomegalovirus exposure and HLA in healthy donors. Findings of the study overall: Specificity of a few CMV-associated chains for CMV antigens was verified in vitro. Diagnosis of cytomegalovirus status made by the classifier reportedly showed high specificity and sensitivity.

The CDR3 is made up of 13 amino acids. V was pared by 4 bases and J by 0 bases, with 7 bases between. CDR1 is WNHNN and CDR2 is SYGVQD in the germline V gene (reference sequence). The TCR comes from a woman younger than 35 in good health and CMV-seropositive. The J gene is TRBJ2-7, the V gene TRBV10-1; no clear D gene. The sequenced sample was PBMCs. The CDR3 spells CASSAGFSYEQYF. The CDR3 nucleotides read TGCGCCAGCAGTGCAGGATTCTCCTACGAGCAGTACTTC.